What follows is one T cell receptor beta chain and its context. TCRdb reprocessed the reads with MiXCR, giving one entry per CDR3 protein. The table lists around 230,000 distinct CDR3 sequences, 6% to 8% of them singletons. This specimen belongs to a study of T cell repertoires in cytomegalovirus infection. The CDR3 consists of 17 residues. The V gene's germline CDR1 is MNHEY and CDR2 SVGAGI. V was clipped by 5 bases and J by 1 base, with 18 bases between them. The rearrangement links TRBV6-5 to TRBJ1-5; D might be TRBD1 (6 bases). Sequenced input: PBMCs. The receptor was isolated from a human donor in good health (CMV status not recorded). Some clones in this sample may be carry-over from other donors' samples. The CDR3 bases are TGTGCCAGCAGTCCCGGGCAGGGGTTCACCAGCAATCAGCCCCAGCATTTT. As protein: CASSPGQGFTSNQPQHF.